The 22 T cell receptor beta chains in this list originate from one sample, sequenced in a study of pediatric ulcerative colitis. Produced via immunoSEQ multiplex PCR; TCRdb's table is partial and in-frame only. The profile shows approximately 4,300 clones, more than 90% of them singletons. Sequencing was done on a sample of blood. The receptors derive from a boy aged 10-17 years who was a control in a study of pediatric ulcerative colitis.

This clone was recorded once. The V call is TRBV6-1, the J call TRBJ2-7, with 13 bases matching TRBD2. The V gene's germline CDR1 is MNHNS and CDR2 SASEGT. This CDR3 is 15 amino acids long. The junction had 1 base not matched to a gene; V was cut back by 3 bases and J by 2 bases. The CDR3 nucleotides read TGTGCCAGCAGTGAGACTAGCGGGAGGACCTACGAGCAGTACTTC. Translation: CASSETSGRTYEQYF.

CDR3 in amino acids: CASSIGQSAGYGYTF. The CDR3 DNA follows: TGTGCCAGTAGTATAGGACAGTCAGCGGGCTATGGCTACACCTTC. The chain uses TRBV19 and TRBJ1-2; possible D gene TRBD1, 5 bases. This CDR3 has 15 amino acids. Germline-derived CDR1 and CDR2 are LNHDA and SQIVND (reference sequence). V dropped 1 base and J dropped 4 bases, with 13 bases sitting between them.

The chain carries TRBV11-2 and TRBJ2-3; 9 nucleotides align to TRBD1. The CDR3 consists of 19 residues. In germline, CDR1 is SGHAT, CDR2 FQNNGV. V dropped 5 bases and J dropped 1; count of bases not matched to a gene: 16. This CDR3 reads CASSPGTGLVGRGTDTQYF. The CDR3 bases are TGTGCCAGCAGCCCGGGGACAGGGTTGGTAGGGCGGGGCACAGATACGCAGTATTTT. Full variable domain (missing parts from reference TRBV11-2 and TRBJ2-3): EAGVAQSPRYKIIEKRQSVAFWCNPISGHATLYWYQQILGQGPKLLIQFQNNGVVDDSQLPKDRFSAERLKGVDSTLKIQPAKLEDSAVYLCASSPGTGLVGRGTDTQYFGPGTRLTVL.

This clone occurred once. The chain has TRBV21-1 and TRBJ2-5; no DNA check was done on the table's D call, TRBD2. TRBV21-1 is tagged as a pseudogene. The CDR3 spans 15 residues. Here the CDR3 DNA reads TGTGCCAGCAGCAAAGTAGGTAGACTGAAAGAGACCCAGTACTTC. Encoded protein: CASSKVGRLKETQYF.

This chain links TRBV5-1 with TRBJ2-1; 12 bases agree with TRBD2. Germline V lookup: CDR1 SGHRS, CDR2 YFSETQ. The CDR3 contains 14 residues. V trimming: 2 bases; J trimming: 12 bases; junction bases outside the gene matches: 6. The CDR3 loop is CASSFFLAGGVQFF. The CDR3 DNA reads TGCGCCAGCAGCTTTTTTCTAGCGGGAGGGGTGCAGTTCTTC.

The V gene is TRBV30, the J gene TRBJ1-1; a possible D gene is TRBD1 (6 bases). The V gene's germline CDR1 is GTSNPN and CDR2 SVGIG (reference sequence). The V end was cut by 0 bases, the J end by 10 bases, with 15 bases between. This CDR3 is 13 amino acids long. In nucleotides, the CDR3 is TGTGCCTGGAGTGTACTGGGGGCGATGTCAGCTTTCTTT. Translated, it gives CAWSVLGAMSAFF.

This clone was detected only once. The chain recombines TRBV19 with TRBJ2-3, with TRBD1 matching 7 bases. V was clipped by 3 bases and J by 5 bases; unmatched bases: 2. Germline V lookup: CDR1 LNHDA, CDR2 SQIVND (reference sequence). This CDR3 is built from 13 residues. Here the CDR3 DNA reads TGTGCCAGTAGTATGCCAGGGGGAGATACGCAGTATTTT. This sequence encodes CASSMPGGDTQYF.

The chain employs TRBV4-1 and TRBJ1-1; 8 bases line up with TRBD1. V trimming: 5 bases; J trimming: 5 bases; junction bases outside the gene matches: 7. The CDR3 totals 14 residues. Germline CDR1 reads MGHRA; CDR2 reads YSYEKL. The CDR3 here is CASSVDRGGTEAFF. The CDR3 DNA follows: TGCGCCAGCAGCGTCGACAGGGGAGGGACTGAAGCTTTCTTT.

The chain recombines TRBV4-1 with TRBJ1-6; D may be TRBD1 (5 bases). Looked up from germline, CDR1 is MGHRA and CDR2 is YSYEKL. The CDR3 spans 14 residues. Trimming left V 4 bases short and J 2 bases short, with 6 bases between. Here the CDR3 reads CASSLQAYNSPLHF. The CDR3 nucleotides read TGCGCCAGCAGCCTACAGGCCTATAATTCACCCCTCCACTTT.

This clone was seen a single time. V usage is TRBV20-1 and J usage is TRBJ2-7; no definite D call. The V end was cut by 2 bases, the J end by 2 bases, with 4 bases between. CDR3 length: 11 amino acids. CDR1 is DFQATT and CDR2 is SNEGSKA in the germline V gene (reference sequence). Here the CDR3 reads CSARRTYEQYF. Here the CDR3 DNA reads TGCAGTGCTAGAAGAACCTACGAGCAGTACTTC.

V is TRBV13 and J is TRBJ2-3, with 7 bases fitting TRBD1. The CDR3 sequence is 18 residues long. With V trimmed by 3 bases and J by 10 bases, 22 bases remained unmatched. CDR1 PRHDT and CDR2 FYEKMQ come from the germline V gene (reference sequence). CDR3 loop: CASSLAKGGPGDLPPQYF. In DNA form, the CDR3 reads TGTGCCAGCAGCTTGGCTAAAGGGGGCCCAGGTGATCTTCCTCCGCAGTATTTT.

The chain employs TRBV5-1 and TRBJ2-5; maybe TRBD1 (5 bases). This CDR3 has 13 residues. Deletions cut 3 bases from V and 5 bases from J, with 11 bases between. Germline values: CDR1 SGHRS, CDR2 YFSETQ. The CDR3 DNA is TGCGCCAGCAGCTGGTCACCAGGGGAGACCCAGTACTTC. Translated: CASSWSPGETQYF.

V is TRBV7-9 and J is TRBJ1-4; D gene uncertain. The V end lost 4 bases, the J end lost 8 bases, and 8 bases lay between the germline ends. This CDR3 has 12 residues. The germline V gene encodes CDR1 SEHNR and CDR2 FQNEAQ (reference sequence). In nucleotides, the CDR3 is TGTGCCAGCAGCTCGAACCGGGAAAAACTGTTTTTT. It yields the protein CASSSNREKLFF.

The gene calls are TRBV29-1 and TRBJ1-5, with TRBD1 matching 9 bases. The CDR3 is 14 residues long. Germline-derived CDR1 and CDR2 are SQVTM and ANQGSEA. The ends lost 6 bases at V and 9 bases at J; junction bases unmatched: 12. CDR3 in DNA: TGCAGCGTAATGGGACAGGGAGGTAGCTCGCCCCAGCATTTT. Translating it yields CSVMGQGGSSPQHF.

This chain links TRBV25-1 with TRBJ2-7; no clear D gene. The CDR3 is 13 amino acids. V was shortened by 8 bases and J by 4 bases, with 15 bases between the two germline ends. Germline CDR1 MGHDK, CDR2 SYGVNS. For the CDR3, the DNA is TGTGCCAGCCTTCACTGGGCCTTTTACGAGCAGTACGTC. It codes for CASLHWAFYEQYV.

The chain combines TRBV6-5 with TRBJ2-7, with TRBD1 as a possible D gene (5 bases). The CDR3 extends over 13 amino acids. Germline V gene lookup returns CDR1 MNHEY and CDR2 SVGAGI. V was shortened by 10 bases and J by 2 bases, with 15 bases between the two germline ends. The CDR3 DNA reads TGTGCCACCACGGCAGGGCCGGCCTACGAGCAGTACTTC. It encodes CATTAGPAYEQYF.

The table lists this clone with a count of one. The chain uses TRBV5-4 and TRBJ2-2; no firm D call. The CDR3 is 12 residues long. The V gene's germline CDR1 is SGHNT and CDR2 YYREEE (reference sequence). V was pared by 5 bases and J by 7 bases, with 9 bases between. The CDR3 protein is CASRLLNGELFF. CDR3 nucleotides: TGTGCCAGCAGGTTGTTAAACGGGGAGCTGTTTTTT.

The genes are TRBV9 and TRBJ1-2; 10 bases are a match to TRBD1. The CDR3 extends over 16 amino acids. The V segment lost 3 bases and the J segment 4 bases; nucleotides outside the gene matches: 9. CDR1 and CDR2 (germline): SGDLS, YYNGEE. The CDR3 region is CASSGVDRGYVYGYTF. The CDR3 nucleotides read TGTGCCAGCAGCGGAGTGGACAGGGGGTATGTCTATGGCTACACCTTC.

This sequence joins TRBV6-5 and TRBJ1-5; D gene ambiguous. Trimming removed 3 bases from V and 7 bases from J, with 13 bases in between. The CDR3 length is 14 residues. CDR1 and CDR2 (germline): MNHEY, SVGAGI. CDR3 DNA: TGTGCCAGCAGTTATTCGGCCAGAACCCAGCCCCAGCATTTT. Encoded protein: CASSYSARTQPQHF.

The chain carries TRBV5-8 and TRBJ2-7, with D uncertain. V lost 4 bases and J 0 bases, leaving 5 bases between the germline ends. Germline values: CDR1 SGHTS, CDR2 YDEGEE. The length of the CDR3 is 12 residues. CDR3 sequence: CASSPRSYEQYV. The CDR3 DNA is TGTGCCAGCAGCCCCCGCTCCTACGAGCAGTACGTC.

CDR3 DNA sequence: TGCGCCAGCAGCCAAGACCCCGGCGGGAGCTCCTACAATGAGCAGTTCTTC. As protein: CASSQDPGGSSYNEQFF. The J gene is TRBJ2-1, the V gene TRBV4-1; TRBD2 matches at 7 bases. V shed 0 bases, J shed 0 bases, and the junction held 5 bases outside the gene matches. The CDR3 runs to 17 residues. From germline, CDR1 is MGHRA and CDR2 YSYEKL.

The J gene is TRBJ2-3, the V gene TRBV2, with TRBD2 identical over 8 bases. In germline, CDR1 is SNHLY, CDR2 FYNNEI. Germline trimming cut 6 bases from V and 4 bases from J; bases unmatched to any gene: 3. The CDR3 extends over 13 amino acids. Written as DNA, the CDR3 is TGTGCCAGCAGCGGGAGGGCCTCAGATACGCAGTATTTT. Translated, it gives CASSGRASDTQYF.